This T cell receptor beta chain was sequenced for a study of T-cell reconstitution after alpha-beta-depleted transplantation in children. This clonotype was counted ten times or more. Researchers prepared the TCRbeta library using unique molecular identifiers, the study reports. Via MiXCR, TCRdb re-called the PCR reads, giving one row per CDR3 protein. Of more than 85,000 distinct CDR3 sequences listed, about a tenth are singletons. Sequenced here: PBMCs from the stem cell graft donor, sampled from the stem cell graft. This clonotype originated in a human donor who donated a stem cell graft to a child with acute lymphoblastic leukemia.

CDR3 coding DNA: TGCAGTGCTAGAAGTCCGAATGAGAGGACAGGGAAGACTTTCTTT. Residues: CSARSPNERTGKTFF. The rearrangement uses TRBV20-1 and TRBJ1-1; 8 bases are a match to TRBD1. The CDR3 covers 15 residues. V shed 2 bases and J 12 bases; nucleotides not matched to a gene: 17. Looked up from germline, CDR1 is DFQATT and CDR2 is SNEGSKA (reference sequence).